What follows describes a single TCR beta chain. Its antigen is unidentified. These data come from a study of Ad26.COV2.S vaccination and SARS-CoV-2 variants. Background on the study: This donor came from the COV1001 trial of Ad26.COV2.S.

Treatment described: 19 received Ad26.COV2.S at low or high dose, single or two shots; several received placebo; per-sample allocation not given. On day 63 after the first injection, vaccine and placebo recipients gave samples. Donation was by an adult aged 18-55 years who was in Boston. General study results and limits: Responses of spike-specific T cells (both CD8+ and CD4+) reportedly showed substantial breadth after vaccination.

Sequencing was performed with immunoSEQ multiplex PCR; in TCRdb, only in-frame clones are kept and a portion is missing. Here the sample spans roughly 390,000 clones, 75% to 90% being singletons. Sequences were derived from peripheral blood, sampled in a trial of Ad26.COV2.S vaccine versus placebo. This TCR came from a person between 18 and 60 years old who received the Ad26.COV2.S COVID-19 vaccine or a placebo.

CDR3 in amino acids: CASSDTGTSGGGVEETQYF. The DNA of the CDR3 is TGTGCCAGCAGTGATACTGGGACTAGCGGGGGTGGGGTAGAAGAGACCCAGTACTTC. V gene TRBV3-1 (or the pseudogene TRBV3-2) combines with J gene TRBJ2-5, with 14 bases identical to TRBD2. J lost 3 bases, V lost 6 bases, and 15 bases had no gene match. There are 19 residues in the CDR3. CDR1 is LGHDT and CDR2 is YNNKEL in the germline V gene (reference sequence).